The 23 T cell receptor beta chains given below trace back to one sample, sequenced in a study of blood T cells in healthy people across ages. Primers used in a second PCR of about 7 to 11 cycles were a sample-barcoded 5' primer and a J-beta primer mix. TCRdb passed the 5' RACE reads through MiXCR, listing each CDR3 protein once. The table records 660,000 or so distinct CDR3 sequences, roughly 53% of them present only once. The specimen was blood. These receptor sequences come from a man aged 60 to 69 in good health.

This chain uses TRBV27 with TRBJ2-5; D ambiguous. The CDR3 extends over 13 amino acids. Trimming took 2 bases from V and 12 from J, leaving 16 bases between them. CDR1 and CDR2 from the germline V gene are MNHEY and SMNVEV (reference sequence). CDR3 in amino acids: CASSLRSAESEYF. The CDR3 bases are TGTGCCAGCAGTTTACGCTCGGCAGAGTCTGAGTACTTC.

The V and J genes are TRBV20-1 and TRBJ2-1; 9 nucleotides match TRBD2. The V gene's germline CDR1 is DFQATT and CDR2 SNEGSKA (reference sequence). After removal of 2 bases from V and 9 bases from J, the junction contained 14 bases not matched to a gene. This CDR3 spans 16 amino acids. The CDR3 spells CSARWVGAGGGGEQFF. As DNA, the CDR3 is TGCAGTGCTAGATGGGTTGGAGCGGGGGGCGGAGGTGAGCAGTTCTTC.

V and J are TRBV25-1 and TRBJ1-1; D remains unclear. The V gene's germline CDR1 is MGHDK and CDR2 SYGVNS. This CDR3 is 13 amino acids long. Trimming shortened V by 7 bases and J by 7 bases, and 16 bases separated the two germline ends. The DNA of the CDR3 is TGTGCCAGCACCCCTTCGAAGGCCCGTGAAGCTTTCTTT. This sequence encodes CASTPSKAREAFF.

The V and J genes are TRBV14 and TRBJ2-5, with 10 bases matching TRBD2. The junction had 6 bases not matched to a gene; V was cut back by 4 bases and J by 1 base. Per germline, CDR1 SGHDN and CDR2 FVKESK. The CDR3 is 16 amino acids. The CDR3 spells CASSPLAGVPQETQYF. The CDR3 region has the DNA TGTGCCAGCAGCCCCCTAGCGGGGGTCCCCCAAGAGACCCAGTACTTC.

This clonotype was seen once. V is TRBV7-9 and J is TRBJ2-1; perhaps TRBD1 as D (6 bases). Looked up from germline, CDR1 is SEHNR and CDR2 is FQNEAQ (reference sequence). The CDR3 has 12 amino acids. Trimming removed 5 bases from V and 11 bases from J, with 13 bases in between. CDR3 amino acids: CASSPGQWKQFF. CDR3 bases: TGTGCCAGCAGCCCCGGACAGTGGAAGCAGTTCTTC. Combining the CDR3 with reference TRBV7-9 and TRBJ2-1 gives the whole variable domain DTGVSQNPRHKITKRGQNVTFRCDPISEHNRLYWYRQTLGQGPEFLTYFQNEAQLEKSRLLSDRFSAERPKGSFSTLEIQRTEQGDSAMYLCASSPGQWKQFFGPGTRLTVL.

V is TRBV4-1 and J is TRBJ1-1, with 9 bases aligning to TRBD1. The CDR3 is made up of 15 amino acids. Germline V gives CDR1 MGHRA, CDR2 YSYEKL. The V and J ends lost 4 bases and 4 bases, in that order; junction bases with no gene match: 7. CDR3 DNA sequence: TGCGCCAGCAGCCGCCAGGGACAGGGAGGCACTGAAGCTTTCTTT. Translating it yields CASSRQGQGGTEAFF.

This clonotype was seen only once. The chain employs TRBV10-3 and TRBJ2-1, with 10 bases lining up with TRBD2. The CDR3 loop spans 16 amino acids. Germline V gene data show CDR1 as ENHRY and CDR2 as SYGVKD. The ends lost 4 bases at V and 4 bases at J; junction bases unmatched: 7. Written as DNA, the CDR3 is TGTGCCATCAGTGGAACCGGGACTAGCGTTTACAATGAGCAGTTCTTC. Translation: CAISGTGTSVYNEQFF.

In this sample, this clonotype turned up a few times. This rearrangement joins TRBV7-2 to TRBJ1-4, with D possibly matching TRBD1 (5 bases). Germline V CDR1 and CDR2: SGHTA, FQGNSA. The V and J ends lost 2 bases and 7 bases respectively, with 11 bases between them. This CDR3 spans 14 amino acids. The CDR3 nucleotides read TGTGCCAGCAGCTTAAATCAGGGTGGTGAAAAACTGTTTTTT. Amino acid sequence: CASSLNQGGEKLFF. Combining the CDR3 with reference TRBV7-2 and TRBJ1-4 gives the whole variable domain GAGVSQSPSNKVTEKGKDVELRCDPISGHTALYWYRQSLGQGLEFLIYFQGNSAPDKSGLPSDRFSAERTGGSVSTLTIQRTQQEDSAVYLCASSLNQGGEKLFFGSGTQLSVL.

This clonotype has just a few counts. V and J are TRBV18 and TRBJ2-1; D may be TRBD2 (6 bases). Between the trimmed V and J ends, which lost 3 bases and 2 bases, there was a span of 14 bases. The CDR3 spans 16 residues. Germline values: CDR1 KGHSH, CDR2 LQKENI. CDR3: CASSPRGLQTYNEQFF. Here the CDR3 DNA reads TGTGCCAGCTCACCGCGAGGACTACAAACCTACAATGAGCAGTTCTTC.

This clonotype was seen only a few times. The gene calls are TRBV6-5 and TRBJ2-3; 7 bases line up with TRBD1. J gave up 2 bases and V 0 bases, and 5 bases lay outside the gene matches. The germline V gene encodes CDR1 MNHEY and CDR2 SVGAGI. There are 16 residues in the CDR3. CDR3 DNA sequence: TGTGCCAGCAGTTACTCGTGGGACAGCTCCACAGATACGCAGTATTTT. Translating it yields CASSYSWDSSTDTQYF.

The genes are TRBV18 and TRBJ2-1; D is uncertain. This CDR3 region has 15 residues. Trimming left V 0 bases short and J 0 bases short, with 6 bases between. The germline CDR1 and CDR2 sequences are KGHSH and LQKENI. CDR3: CASSPPRGSYNEQFF. The CDR3 DNA reads TGTGCCAGCTCACCACCCCGTGGCTCCTACAATGAGCAGTTCTTC.

V gene TRBV12-3 or TRBV12-4 combines with J gene TRBJ2-3; D perhaps matches TRBD1 (6 bases). Between the trimmed V and J ends, which lost 6 bases and 2 bases, there was a span of 15 bases. CDR3 length: 15 residues. In nucleotides, the CDR3 is TGTGCCAGCAGGCCGGATGACAGGTTCACAGATACGCAGTATTTT. Amino acids: CASRPDDRFTDTQYF.

This sequence joins TRBV12-3 or TRBV12-4 and TRBJ2-6, with D hard to call. The germline V and J ends were trimmed by 1 base and 1 base, with 11 bases remaining between them. The CDR3 spans 17 residues. The CDR3 reads CASSLVVDHSGANVLTF. The CDR3, as DNA: TGTGCCAGCAGTTTAGTGGTAGACCATTCTGGGGCCAACGTCCTGACTTTC.

The chain is built from TRBV19 and TRBJ2-5; 8 nucleotides line up with TRBD2. The length of the CDR3 is 16 residues. V gave up 4 bases and J gave up 5 bases; unmatched junction bases: 12. Germline-derived CDR1 and CDR2 are LNHDA and SQIVND (reference sequence). The CDR3 bases are TGTGCCAGTAGTACCCTGTCGGGGGGGCAGTGGGAGACCCAGTACTTC. The encoded protein is CASSTLSGGQWETQYF.

This clonotype was recorded many times. This chain uses TRBV29-1 with TRBJ2-1, with D maybe TRBD1 (7 bases). Germline V gene data show CDR1 as SQVTM and CDR2 as ANQGSEA. Deletions cut 6 bases from V and 8 bases from J, with 20 bases between. CDR3 length equals 14 residues. CDR3 region: CSVNRGGGGYEQFF. CDR3 in DNA: TGCAGCGTCAATCGTGGAGGGGGCGGGTATGAGCAGTTCTTC.

This chain uses TRBV28 with TRBJ2-1; D not resolved. The germline gives CDR1 MDHEN, CDR2 SYDVKM. Trimming pared 8 bases from V and 5 bases from J, leaving 7 bases between. The CDR3 totals 11 residues. The CDR3 spells CASRLHNEQFF. CDR3 coding DNA: TGTGCCAGCCGGCTACACAATGAGCAGTTCTTC. The whole variable domain, remainder taken from reference TRBV28 and TRBJ2-1, is DVKVTQSSRYLVKRTGEKVFLECVQDMDHENMFWYRQDPGLGLRLIYFSYDVKMKEKGDIPEGYSVSREKKERFSLILESASTNQTSMYLCASRLHNEQFFGPGTRLTVL.

This clonotype was detected a few times. The J gene is TRBJ1-2, the V gene TRBV5-1, with D tentatively TRBD1 (6 bases). This CDR3 is 15 amino acids long. V lost 0 bases and J 4 bases, leaving 13 bases between the germline ends. The germline V gene encodes CDR1 SGHRS and CDR2 YFSETQ. The CDR3 protein is CASSLETGYFYGYTF. Written as DNA, the CDR3 is TGCGCCAGCAGCTTGGAGACAGGATATTTCTATGGCTACACCTTC. Full variable domain (remainder filled in from reference TRBV5-1 and TRBJ1-2): KAGVTQTPRYLIKTRGQQVTLSCSPISGHRSVSWYQQTPGQGLQFLFEYFSETQRNKGNFPGRFSGRQFSNSRSEMNVSTLELGDSALYLCASSLETGYFYGYTFGSGTRLTVV.

This chain's CDR3 is CASSERHSNQPQHF. The CDR3 nucleotides are TGTGCCAGCAGTGAAAGACATAGCAATCAGCCCCAGCATTTT. The chain joins TRBV2 to TRBJ1-5; D remains unclear. The CDR3 totals 14 residues. Germline V CDR1 and CDR2: SNHLY, FYNNEI. Trimming removed 2 bases from V and 0 bases from J, with 5 bases in between.

The V call is TRBV5-1, the J call TRBJ2-1; TRBD2 might be the D (5 bases). Per germline, CDR1 SGHRS and CDR2 YFSETQ. V was pared by 4 bases and J by 9 bases, with 14 bases between. The CDR3 sequence is 13 residues long. The CDR3 here is CASSAPAGLEQFF. The CDR3 nucleotides read TGCGCCAGCAGCGCCCCGGCGGGCCTTGAGCAGTTCTTC.

In this sample, this clonotype turned up a few times. This chain uses TRBV12-3 or TRBV12-4 with TRBJ2-3, with unresolved D. The CDR3 covers 13 residues. V dropped 8 bases and J dropped 4 bases, with 13 bases sitting between them. The CDR3 protein is CASGTTNSDTQYF. CDR3 in DNA: TGTGCCAGCGGAACAACGAATTCAGATACGCAGTATTTT.

Points on this clonotype: One junction end disagrees with the germline gene, perhaps due to a read error. The V gene is TRBV7-7, the J gene TRBJ2-4; TRBD1 matches at 8 bases. Gene TRBJ2-5 matches the end of the DNA better, so the J call may be wrong. From germline, CDR1 is SSHAT and CDR2 FNYEAQ (reference sequence). This CDR3 contains 14 residues. The CDR3, as DNA: TGTGCCAACAGCAGCGGAACAGGGGGTGGGACCCAGTACTTC. The encoded protein is CANSSGTGGGTQYF.

This rearrangement joins TRBV29-1 to TRBJ2-5, with 11 bases aligning to TRBD2. The CDR3 runs to 17 residues. Germline lookup yields CDR1 SQVTM and CDR2 ANQGSEA. V lost 5 bases to trimming and J lost 3 bases; unmatched junction nucleotides: 14. The CDR3 loop is CSVSAVTSGRGEETQYF. Written as DNA, the CDR3 is TGCAGCGTTTCGGCCGTAACTAGCGGGAGAGGAGAAGAGACCCAGTACTTC.

The chain employs TRBV6-5 and TRBJ2-1; D is unclear. Germline loops: CDR1 MNHEY, CDR2 SVGAGI. The CDR3 contains 14 residues. The V end lost 2 bases, the J end lost 8 bases, and 13 bases lay between the germline ends. CDR3 amino acids: CASSYGSGKDEQFF. In DNA, the CDR3 is TGTGCCAGCAGTTACGGATCGGGTAAGGATGAGCAGTTCTTC.